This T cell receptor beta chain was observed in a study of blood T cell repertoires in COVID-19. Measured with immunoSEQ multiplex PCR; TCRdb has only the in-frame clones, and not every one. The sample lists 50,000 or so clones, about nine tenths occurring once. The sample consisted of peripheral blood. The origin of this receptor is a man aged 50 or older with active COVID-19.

CDR3 coding DNA: TGTGCCAGCAGCTCCGGGACTAGCGGGGGGGCAAGTGGAGCGGATACGCAGTATTTT. Its translation is CASSSGTSGGASGADTQYF. V and J are TRBV11-3 and TRBJ2-3, with 16 positions matching TRBD2. The CDR3 totals 19 residues. Looked up from germline, CDR1 is SGHNT and CDR2 is YENEEA. Unmatched junction bases numbered 13, after V lost 4 bases and J lost 6 bases.